This T cell receptor (beta chain) originates from a study of blood T cell repertoires in COVID-19. Study context: The United States, Italy and Spain provided the acute and convalescent COVID-19 samples. Nucleic acid was either cDNA or gDNA, and it came from T cells, B-cell-depleted T cells, or PBMCs.

The method was immunoSEQ multiplex PCR; TCRdb's version includes in-frame clones alone and lacks a portion of them. The table records approximately 90,000 clones, over 70% of them present only once. This receptor was obtained from a man at least 80 years old with active or convalescent COVID-19. Sample: peripheral blood.

CDR3: CAWSAQETQYF. Here the CDR3 DNA reads TGTGCCTGGAGTGCGCAGGAGACCCAGTACTTC. The rearrangement links TRBV30 to TRBJ2-5; no definite D call. From germline, CDR1 is GTSNPN and CDR2 SVGIG (reference sequence). V was shortened by 1 base and J by 5 bases, with 5 bases between the two germline ends. This CDR3 spans 11 amino acids.